This T cell receptor beta chain emerged from a study of T-cell reconstitution after alpha-beta-depleted transplantation in children. General study findings and limits: Counts and diversity of T cells one year after transplant came mostly from newly produced T cells. Reports say that about two months after transplant, the alpha-beta T cells came out of several hundred graft clones that had expanded.

Germline-derived CDR1 and CDR2 are MNHNS and SASEGT. The CDR3 is 17 residues long. After removal of 2 bases from V and 4 bases from J, the junction contained 11 bases not matched to a gene. Concerning this clonotype: No antigen is known for it.

As it was prepared, the TCRbeta library received unique molecular identifiers. TCRdb reprocessed the PCR reads via MiXCR and lists one record per CDR3 protein. The sample holds around 450,000 distinct CDR3 sequences, roughly 43% seen once. The sample was PBMCs, taken before TCRalphabeta/CD19-depleted stem cell transplant. The receptor was derived from a girl aged 2-15 years with aplastic anemia, due to receive a stem cell transplant. The rearrangement links TRBV6-1 to TRBJ2-3, with 8 nucleotides matching TRBD1. The CDR3, as DNA: TGTGCCAGCAGTGAATCACCAGGCCCCAGGGGGCCAGATACGCAGTATTTT. It translates to CASSESPGPRGPDTQYF.